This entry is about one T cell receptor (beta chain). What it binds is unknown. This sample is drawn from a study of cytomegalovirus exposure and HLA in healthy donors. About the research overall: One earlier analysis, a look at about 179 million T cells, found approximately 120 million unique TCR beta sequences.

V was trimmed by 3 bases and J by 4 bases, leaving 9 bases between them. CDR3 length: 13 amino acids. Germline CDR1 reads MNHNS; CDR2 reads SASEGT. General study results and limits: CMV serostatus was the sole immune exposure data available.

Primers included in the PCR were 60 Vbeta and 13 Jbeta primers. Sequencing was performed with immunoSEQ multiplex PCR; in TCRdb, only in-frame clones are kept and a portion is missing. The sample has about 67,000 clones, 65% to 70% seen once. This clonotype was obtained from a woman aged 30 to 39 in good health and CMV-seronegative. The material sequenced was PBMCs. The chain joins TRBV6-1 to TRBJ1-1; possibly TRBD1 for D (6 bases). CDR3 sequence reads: CASSDRDITEAFF. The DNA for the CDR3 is TGTGCCAGCAGTGACCGGGACATCACTGAAGCTTTCTTT.